The 9 T cell receptor beta chains presented below share a single source sample, sequenced in a study of CD8 T cells in ankylosing spondylitis (dated by TCRdb to 2017 to 2019). Library generation was performed with 5' RACE. Sequencing instrument: Illumina HiSeq 2500. Using fastp trimming at Q25 and MiXCR clonotype assembly, TCRdb reanalyzed the public sequencing data and kept in-frame beta chains. Each record represents a unique CDR3 protein, reported with the most common genes and DNA among its rows. In all, the sample holds under 300,000 distinct CDR3 sequences, and roughly 10% of those were seen once. The ten largest clones capture 5.5% to 8% of the sample. Sequencing was done on a sample of blood, either unsorted or a sorted T cell fraction (not recorded which). These receptors were obtained from a male donor with ankylosing spondylitis or in good health (not recorded which).

This clonotype was picked up many times. The chain combines TRBV12-3 or TRBV12-4 with TRBJ2-7; D uncertain. V dropped 0 bases and J dropped 3 bases, with 6 bases sitting between them. CDR3 size: 13 residues. The CDR3 loop is CASSLAPHYEQYF. The DNA of the CDR3 is TGTGCCAGCAGTTTAGCACCGCACTACGAGCAGTACTTC.

In this sample, this clonotype turned up many times. The V gene is TRBV9, the J gene TRBJ2-3; D unclear. V was shortened by 6 bases and J by 0 bases, with 14 bases between the two germline ends. The CDR3 contains 15 residues. Germline V gene lookup returns CDR1 SGDLS and CDR2 YYNGEE. CDR3 sequence reads: CASTSSSHSTDTQYF. The CDR3 coding sequence is TGTGCCAGCACCTCGAGCTCGCATAGCACAGATACGCAGTATTTT.

This clonotype appeared many times. This chain connects TRBV29-1 to TRBJ1-5; TRBD1 aligns across 8 bases. The V gene's germline CDR1 is SQVTM and CDR2 ANQGSEA. The junction had 4 bases not matched to a gene; V was cut back by 8 bases and J by 1 base. CDR3 size: 13 residues. The CDR3 DNA is TGCAGCTTTACAGGGGGAAGCAATCAGCCCCAGCATTTT. Its translation is CSFTGGSNQPQHF.

The rearrangement uses TRBV5-1 and TRBJ1-1, with 12 nucleotides matching TRBD1. V shed 4 bases and J 4 bases; nucleotides not matched to a gene: 8. Germline assignment: CDR1 SGHRS and CDR2 YFSETQ. This CDR3 contains 16 residues. In DNA, the CDR3 is TGCGCCAGCAGCCGGGGACAGGGGGCGGTCATCACTGAAGCTTTCTTT. Its translation is CASSRGQGAVITEAFF.

This clonotype appeared a few times. The rearrangement links TRBV9 to TRBJ2-3, with D possibly matching TRBD2 (5 bases). Trimming removed 2 bases at V and 2 bases at J, with 9 bases between. Germline CDR1 SGDLS, CDR2 YYNGEE. This CDR3 region has 14 residues. CDR3 amino acids: CASSVGGFTDTQYF. CDR3 DNA sequence: TGTGCCAGCAGCGTGGGCGGGTTCACAGATACGCAGTATTTT.

This clonotype has ten or more counts. V and J are TRBV10-3 and TRBJ1-6; D may be TRBD1 (5 bases). Deletions cut 6 bases from V and 7 bases from J, with 13 bases between. This CDR3 contains 14 residues. The germline V gene encodes CDR1 ENHRY and CDR2 SYGVKD. The CDR3 nucleotides are TGTGCCATCAGGAGGGGACTCGGGAATTCACCCCTCCACTTT. Protein product: CAIRRGLGNSPLHF.

This clonotype was detected ten times or more. J is TRBJ2-2 and V is TRBV24-1; D is ambiguous. The V gene's germline CDR1 is KGHDR and CDR2 SFDVKD. The ends were cut back, 4 bases at V and 4 bases at J, with 3 bases in the middle. The CDR3 spans 12 residues. CDR3 DNA: TGTGCCACCAGTGAGACCACCGGGGAGCTGTTTTTT. Its translation is CATSETTGELFF.

V gene TRBV6-1 combines with J gene TRBJ2-1; a weak D match, TRBD2 (6 bases). The germline V gene encodes CDR1 MNHNS and CDR2 SASEGT. V was clipped by 4 bases and J by 4 bases, with 11 bases between them. The CDR3 has 14 residues. The CDR3 DNA sequence: TGTGCCAGCAGTGCGTCTAGCGCTTACAATGAGCAGTTCTTC. It codes for CASSASSAYNEQFF.

There are a few counts of this clonotype. The chain combines TRBV20-1 with TRBJ1-1; the D is unclear. The CDR3 totals 13 residues. CDR1 DFQATT and CDR2 SNEGSKA come from the germline V gene (reference sequence). Trimming removed 1 base at V and 6 bases at J, with 12 bases between. The CDR3 bases are TGCAGTGCTAGAGTGGCAGGCGGACCTGAAGCTTTCTTT. This gives the protein CSARVAGGPEAFF.